This TCR beta chain was recorded in a study of T cell changes during pregnancy in multiple sclerosis. The data were produced by immunoSEQ multiplex PCR, yet TCRdb's version contains in-frame clones alone and is incomplete. The table has roughly 59,000 clones, about 93% seen once. V was cut by 4 bases and J by 5 bases, with 8 bases left in between. Germline CDR1 is SNHLY and CDR2 is FYNNEI. The CDR3 has 12 amino acids. The input for sequencing was peripheral blood, taken in the third trimester of pregnancy. V usage is TRBV2 and J usage is TRBJ2-5; D not certain. This clonotype originated in a female donor in good health, enrolled as a control in a pregnancy study. The CDR3 loop is CASSGQAETQYF. In DNA form, the CDR3 reads TGTGCCAGCAGTGGGCAGGCTGAGACCCAGTACTTC.